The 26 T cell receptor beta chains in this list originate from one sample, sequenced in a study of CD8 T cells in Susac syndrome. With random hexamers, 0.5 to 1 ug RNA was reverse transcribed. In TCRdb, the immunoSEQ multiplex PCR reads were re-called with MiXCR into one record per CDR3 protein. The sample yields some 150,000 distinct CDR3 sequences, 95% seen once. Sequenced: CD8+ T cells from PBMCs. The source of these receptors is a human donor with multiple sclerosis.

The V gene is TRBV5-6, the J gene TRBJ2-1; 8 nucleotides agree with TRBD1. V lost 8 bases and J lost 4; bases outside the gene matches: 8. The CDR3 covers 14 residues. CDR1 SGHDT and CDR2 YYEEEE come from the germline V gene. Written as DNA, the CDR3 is TGTGCCAGTCAGGGGGCGCAGGGGTACAATGAGCAGTTCTTC. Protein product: CASQGAQGYNEQFF.

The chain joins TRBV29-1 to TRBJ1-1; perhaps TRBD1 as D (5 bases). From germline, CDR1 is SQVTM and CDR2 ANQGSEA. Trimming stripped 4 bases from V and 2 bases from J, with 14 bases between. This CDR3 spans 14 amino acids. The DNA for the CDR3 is TGCAGCGTTGTGGACGGGGACGGAAACACTGAAGCTTTCTTT. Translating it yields CSVVDGDGNTEAFF.

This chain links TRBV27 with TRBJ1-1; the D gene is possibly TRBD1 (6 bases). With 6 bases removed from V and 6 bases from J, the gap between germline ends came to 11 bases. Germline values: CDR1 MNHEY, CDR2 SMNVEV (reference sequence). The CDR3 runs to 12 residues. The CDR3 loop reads CASRRGGAEAFF. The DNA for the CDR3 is TGTGCCAGCAGAAGAGGGGGGGCTGAAGCTTTCTTT.

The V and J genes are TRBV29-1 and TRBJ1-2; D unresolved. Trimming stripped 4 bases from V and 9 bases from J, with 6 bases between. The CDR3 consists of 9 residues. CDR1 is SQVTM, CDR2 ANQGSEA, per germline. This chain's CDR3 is CSVGHSYTF. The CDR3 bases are TGCAGCGTTGGACATAGCTACACCTTC. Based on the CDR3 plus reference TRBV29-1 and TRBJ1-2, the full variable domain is SAVISQKPSRDICQRGTSLTIQCQVDSQVTMMFWYRQQPGQSLTLIATANQGSEATYESGFVIDKFPISRPNLTFSTLTVSNMSPEDSSIYLCSVGHSYTFGSGTRLTVV.

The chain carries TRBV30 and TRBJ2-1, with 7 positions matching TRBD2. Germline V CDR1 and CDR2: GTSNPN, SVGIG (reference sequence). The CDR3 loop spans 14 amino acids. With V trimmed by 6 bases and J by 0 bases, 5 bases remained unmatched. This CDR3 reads CACSGGSSYNEQFF. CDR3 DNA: TGTGCCTGCTCCGGGGGGAGCTCCTACAATGAGCAGTTCTTC.

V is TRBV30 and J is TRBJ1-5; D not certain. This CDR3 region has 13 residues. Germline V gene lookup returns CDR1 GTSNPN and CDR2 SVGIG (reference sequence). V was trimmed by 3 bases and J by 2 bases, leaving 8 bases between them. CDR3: CAWRGLGNQPQHF. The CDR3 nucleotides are TGTGCCTGGAGAGGGCTAGGCAATCAGCCCCAGCATTTT.

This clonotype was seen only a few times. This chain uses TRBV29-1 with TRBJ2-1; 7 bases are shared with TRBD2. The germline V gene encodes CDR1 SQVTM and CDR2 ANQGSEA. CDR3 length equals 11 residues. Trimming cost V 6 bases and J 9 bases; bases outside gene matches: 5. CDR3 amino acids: CSVQPGGEQFF. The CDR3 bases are TGCAGCGTCCAACCGGGGGGTGAGCAGTTCTTC.

CDR3 nucleotide sequence: TGTGCCAGCCGACCTAATGGTGGCAGGGGGAACACTGAAGCTTTCTTT. Translation gives CASRPNGGRGNTEAFF. The gene calls are TRBV2 and TRBJ1-1; possibly TRBD1 for D (6 bases). The V gene's germline CDR1 is SNHLY and CDR2 FYNNEI. Trimming pared 8 bases from V and 1 base from J, leaving 20 bases between. This CDR3 spans 16 amino acids.

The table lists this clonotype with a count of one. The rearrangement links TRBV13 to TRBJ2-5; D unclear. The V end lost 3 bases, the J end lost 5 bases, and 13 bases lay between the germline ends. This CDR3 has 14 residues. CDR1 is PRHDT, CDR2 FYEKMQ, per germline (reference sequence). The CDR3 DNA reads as TGTGCCAGCAGCTTGAGCCCCCCGTGGGAGACCCAGTACTTC. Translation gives CASSLSPPWETQYF.

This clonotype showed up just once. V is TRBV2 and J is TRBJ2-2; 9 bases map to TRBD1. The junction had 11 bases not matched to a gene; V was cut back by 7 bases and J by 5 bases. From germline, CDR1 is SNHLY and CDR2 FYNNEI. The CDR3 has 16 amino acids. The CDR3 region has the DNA TGTGCCAGCACTTACTCCGGGACAGGGAGGACCGGGGAGCTGTTTTTT. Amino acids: CASTYSGTGRTGELFF.

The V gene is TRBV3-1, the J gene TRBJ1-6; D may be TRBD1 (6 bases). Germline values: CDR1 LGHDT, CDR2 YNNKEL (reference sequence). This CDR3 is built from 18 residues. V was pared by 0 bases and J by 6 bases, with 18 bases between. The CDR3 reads CASSQDQGWGISNSPLHF. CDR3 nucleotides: TGTGCCAGCAGCCAAGATCAGGGGTGGGGGATTAGTAATTCACCCCTCCACTTT.

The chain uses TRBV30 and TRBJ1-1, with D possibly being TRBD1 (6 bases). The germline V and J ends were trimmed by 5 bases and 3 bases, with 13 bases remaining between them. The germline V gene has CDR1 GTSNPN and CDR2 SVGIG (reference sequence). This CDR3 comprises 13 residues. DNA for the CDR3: TGTGCCTGGTCCACAGGGCTTCACACTGAAGCTTTCTTT. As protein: CAWSTGLHTEAFF.

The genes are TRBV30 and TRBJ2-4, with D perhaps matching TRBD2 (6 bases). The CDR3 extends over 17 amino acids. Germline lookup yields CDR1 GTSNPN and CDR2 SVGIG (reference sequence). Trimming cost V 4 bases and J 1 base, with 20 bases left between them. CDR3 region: CAWMEGTSPLAKNIQYF. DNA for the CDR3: TGTGCCTGGATGGAAGGGACTTCTCCGCTGGCCAAAAACATTCAGTACTTC.

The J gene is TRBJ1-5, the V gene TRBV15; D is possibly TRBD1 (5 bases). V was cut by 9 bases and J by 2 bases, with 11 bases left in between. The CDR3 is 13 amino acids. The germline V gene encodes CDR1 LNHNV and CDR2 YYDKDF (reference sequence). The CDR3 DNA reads TGTGCCACGAAGGGGATGGGCAATCAGCCCCAGCATTTT. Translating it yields CATKGMGNQPQHF.

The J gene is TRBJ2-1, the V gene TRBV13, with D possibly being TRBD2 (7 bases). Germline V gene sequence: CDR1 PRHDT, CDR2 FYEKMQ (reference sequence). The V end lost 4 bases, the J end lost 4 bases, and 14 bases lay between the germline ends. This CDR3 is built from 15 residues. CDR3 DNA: TGTGCCAGCAGCTCCCACGGGGGGCGGTACAATGAGCAGTTCTTC. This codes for CASSSHGGRYNEQFF.

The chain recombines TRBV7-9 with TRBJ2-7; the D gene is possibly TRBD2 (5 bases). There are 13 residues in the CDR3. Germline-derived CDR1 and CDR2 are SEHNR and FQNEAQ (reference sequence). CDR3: CASTRALDSEQYV. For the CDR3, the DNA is TGTGCTTCCACGAGGGCACTAGATTCCGAGCAGTACGTC.

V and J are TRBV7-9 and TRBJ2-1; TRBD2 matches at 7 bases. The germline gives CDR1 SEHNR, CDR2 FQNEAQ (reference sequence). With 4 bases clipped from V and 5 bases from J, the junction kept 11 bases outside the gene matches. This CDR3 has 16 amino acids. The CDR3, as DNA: TGTGCCAGCAGCTACTTCCCGGGTGGGGGGGACAATGAGCAGTTCTTC. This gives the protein CASSYFPGGGDNEQFF.

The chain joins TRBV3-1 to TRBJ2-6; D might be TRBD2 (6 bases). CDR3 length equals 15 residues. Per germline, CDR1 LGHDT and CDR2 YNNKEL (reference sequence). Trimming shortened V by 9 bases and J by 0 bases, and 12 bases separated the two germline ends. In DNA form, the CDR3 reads TGTGCCAGTAGGGGACTCAACTCTGGGGCCAACGTCCTGACTTTC. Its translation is CASRGLNSGANVLTF.

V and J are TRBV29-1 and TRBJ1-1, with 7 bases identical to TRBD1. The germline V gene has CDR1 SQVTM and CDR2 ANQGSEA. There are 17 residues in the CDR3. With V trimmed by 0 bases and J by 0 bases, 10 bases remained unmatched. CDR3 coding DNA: TGCAGCGTTGAAGATGAGGGGGCCCCCTCATTGAACACTGAAGCTTTCTTT. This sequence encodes CSVEDEGAPSLNTEAFF.

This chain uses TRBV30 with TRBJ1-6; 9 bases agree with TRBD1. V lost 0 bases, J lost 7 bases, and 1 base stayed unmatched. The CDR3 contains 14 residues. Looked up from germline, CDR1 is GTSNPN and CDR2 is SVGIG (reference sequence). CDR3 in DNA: TGTGCCTGGAGTGTGGGGACAGGGAATTCACCCCTCCACTTT. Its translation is CAWSVGTGNSPLHF.

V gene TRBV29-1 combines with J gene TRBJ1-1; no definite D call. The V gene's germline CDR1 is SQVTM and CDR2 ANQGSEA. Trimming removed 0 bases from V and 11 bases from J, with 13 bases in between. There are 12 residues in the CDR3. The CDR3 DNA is TGCAGCGTTGAAGATCGGCAACCGAGGGCTTTCTTT. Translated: CSVEDRQPRAFF.

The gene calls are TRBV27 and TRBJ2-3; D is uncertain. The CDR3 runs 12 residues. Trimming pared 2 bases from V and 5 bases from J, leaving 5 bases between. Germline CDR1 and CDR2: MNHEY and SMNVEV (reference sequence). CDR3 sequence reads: CASSLKRDTQYF. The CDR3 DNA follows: TGTGCCAGCAGTTTAAAAAGAGATACGCAGTATTTT.

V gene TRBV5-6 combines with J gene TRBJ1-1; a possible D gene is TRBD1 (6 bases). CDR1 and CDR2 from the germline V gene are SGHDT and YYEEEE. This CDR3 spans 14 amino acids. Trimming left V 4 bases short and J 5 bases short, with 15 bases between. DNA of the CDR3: TGTGCCAGCAGCCCTAGGGGGTGGGCGACTGAAGCTTTCTTT. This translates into CASSPRGWATEAFF.

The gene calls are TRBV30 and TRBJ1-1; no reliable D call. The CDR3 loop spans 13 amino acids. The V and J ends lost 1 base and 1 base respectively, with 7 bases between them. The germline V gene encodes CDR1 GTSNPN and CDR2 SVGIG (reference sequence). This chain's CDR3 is CAWSALTNTEAFF. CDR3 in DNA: TGTGCCTGGAGTGCCCTCACGAACACTGAAGCTTTCTTT.

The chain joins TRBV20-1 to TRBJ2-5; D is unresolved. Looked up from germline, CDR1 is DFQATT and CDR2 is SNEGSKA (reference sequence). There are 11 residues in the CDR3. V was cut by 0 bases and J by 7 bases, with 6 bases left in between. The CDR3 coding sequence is TGCAGTGCTAGAGAGGGTTGGACCCAGTACTTC. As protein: CSAREGWTQYF.

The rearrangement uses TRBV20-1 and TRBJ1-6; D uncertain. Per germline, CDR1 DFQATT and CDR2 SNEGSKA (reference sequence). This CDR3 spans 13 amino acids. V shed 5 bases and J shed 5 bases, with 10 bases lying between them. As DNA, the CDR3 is TGCAGTGCTCGCGATGTCCATAATTCACCCCTCCACTTT. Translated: CSARDVHNSPLHF.